The 17 T cell receptor beta chains reported below all come from one sample, sequenced in a study of blood T cell repertoires in COVID-19. Generated by immunoSEQ multiplex PCR, the TCRdb table keeps only in-frame clones and is missing some. The sample yields 100,000 to 140,000 clones, 84% seen once. What was sequenced was peripheral blood. The receptors were sampled from a human donor in a cohort sampled during active COVID-19.

The chain carries TRBV9 and TRBJ2-2, with 9 bases matching TRBD1. The CDR3 is made up of 16 amino acids. V lost 1 base, J lost 4 bases, and 5 bases stayed unmatched. The germline CDR1 and CDR2 sequences are SGDLS and YYNGEE. This CDR3 is CASSVRGQGGTGELFF. CDR3 DNA sequence: TGTGCCAGCAGCGTACGGGGACAGGGTGGCACCGGGGAGCTGTTTTTT.

This clone was observed a single time. CDR3 region: CASSVGQGGHNSPLHF. The CDR3 DNA reads as TGTGCCAGCAGCGTAGGGCAGGGGGGCCATAATTCACCCCTCCACTTT. The rearrangement links TRBV9 to TRBJ1-6, with TRBD1 identical over 7 bases. The CDR3 length is 16 residues. Germline trimming cut 0 bases from V and 5 bases from J; bases unmatched to any gene: 5. CDR1 is SGDLS and CDR2 is YYNGEE in the germline V gene.

The chain uses TRBV18 and TRBJ2-1; 9 nucleotides align to TRBD2. The germline CDR1 and CDR2 sequences are KGHSH and LQKENI. V was pared by 6 bases and J by 3 bases, with 9 bases of the junction left unmatched. CDR3 length: 16 amino acids. CDR3 region: CASSPIAGADYNEQFF. The CDR3 coding sequence is TGTGCCAGCTCGCCTATAGCGGGAGCGGACTACAATGAGCAGTTCTTC.

This chain links TRBV5-4 with TRBJ2-2, with D perhaps matching TRBD1 (6 bases). Trimming pared 4 bases from V and 2 bases from J, leaving 15 bases between. The germline V gene has CDR1 SGHNT and CDR2 YYREEE (reference sequence). The CDR3 is made up of 16 amino acids. The CDR3 protein is CASSPPGQLNTGELFF. CDR3 bases: TGTGCCAGCAGCCCGCCGGGACAACTAAACACCGGGGAGCTGTTTTTT.

DNA of the CDR3: TGCGCCAGCAGCTCCCTATTAGAGACTAGCGGGTCGTACCAAGAGACCCAGTACTTC. It specifies CASSSLLETSGSYQETQYF. The gene calls are TRBV5-1 and TRBJ2-5, with 10 nucleotides matching TRBD2. Germline V gene lookup returns CDR1 SGHRS and CDR2 YFSETQ. The CDR3 is 19 amino acids. V was pared by 3 bases and J by 0 bases, with 14 bases of the junction left unmatched.

The chain couples TRBV2 to TRBJ1-6; perhaps TRBD1 as D (5 bases). The CDR3 runs to 15 residues. The V end was cut by 3 bases, the J end by 2 bases, with 8 bases between. From germline, CDR1 is SNHLY and CDR2 FYNNEI. CDR3 in DNA: TGTGCCAGCAGTGAGACAGATCCCTATAATTCACCCCTCCACTTT. Encoded protein: CASSETDPYNSPLHF.

The chain is built from TRBV24-1 and TRBJ2-2; 8 bases line up with TRBD1. Trimming at V came to 1 base and at J to 3 bases, leaving 9 bases not matched to a gene. Germline loops: CDR1 KGHDR, CDR2 SFDVKD. This CDR3 contains 18 residues. The CDR3 nucleotides read TGTGCCACCAGTGATTTATACAGCAGGGGGCGAGACACCGGGGAGCTGTTTTTT. Residues: CATSDLYSRGRDTGELFF.

The chain employs TRBV14 and TRBJ1-2; D is unresolved. The germline V and J ends were trimmed by 2 bases and 7 bases, with 11 bases remaining between them. CDR1 SGHDN and CDR2 FVKESK come from the germline V gene. This CDR3 contains 13 residues. The CDR3 is CASSQLIGVGYTF. The CDR3 bases are TGTGCCAGCAGCCAATTAATCGGGGTTGGCTACACCTTC.

The rearrangement joins TRBV5-1 to TRBJ2-5; D unclear. The length of the CDR3 is 11 residues. CDR1 SGHRS and CDR2 YFSETQ come from the germline V gene. Trimming removed 4 bases from V and 3 bases from J, with 4 bases in between. As DNA, the CDR3 is TGCGCCAGCAGCCTTAAAGAGACCCAGTACTTC. It translates to CASSLKETQYF.

A few counts support this clone. The chain employs TRBV30 and TRBJ2-5, with 13 bases aligning to TRBD2. Germline V gene data show CDR1 as GTSNPN and CDR2 as SVGIG (reference sequence). The length of the CDR3 is 15 residues. The ends lost 3 bases at V and 3 bases at J; junction bases unmatched: 4. The CDR3: CAWSPGLAGKETQYF. The CDR3 DNA is TGTGCCTGGAGCCCGGGACTAGCGGGAAAAGAGACCCAGTACTTC. The variable domain in full, completed from reference TRBV30 and TRBJ2-5, reads SQTIHQWPATLVQPVGSPLSLECTVEGTSNPNLYWYRQAAGRGLQLLFYSVGIGQISSEVPQNLSASRPQDRQFILSSKKLLLSDSGFYLCAWSPGLAGKETQYFGPGTRLLVL.

The rearrangement uses TRBV5-1 and TRBJ1-6; TRBD1 matches 8 bases. From germline, CDR1 is SGHRS and CDR2 YFSETQ. The J segment lost 10 bases and the V segment lost 4 bases, leaving 13 bases of the junction unmatched. This CDR3 contains 16 residues. This chain's CDR3 is CASSPGLAGGRSPLHF. In DNA, the CDR3 is TGCGCCAGCAGCCCCGGACTGGCAGGGGGCCGATCACCCCTCCACTTT.

The chain has TRBV18 and TRBJ2-1; 9 bases are a match to TRBD2. V trimming: 6 bases; J trimming: 6 bases; junction bases outside the gene matches: 18. This CDR3 has 18 residues. The germline V gene encodes CDR1 KGHSH and CDR2 LQKENI. As DNA, the CDR3 is TGTGCCAGCTCGGGGATAGCAGGAGCGGGAGGCGATTTCAATGAGCAGTTCTTC. Its protein is CASSGIAGAGGDFNEQFF.

The rearrangement joins TRBV27 to TRBJ1-1, with TRBD1 matching over 7 bases. Germline CDR1 is MNHEY and CDR2 is SMNVEV (reference sequence). Trimming at V came to 7 bases and at J to 8 bases, leaving 10 bases not matched to a gene. The CDR3 covers 13 residues. In nucleotides, the CDR3 is TGTGCCAGCACACCGAACACAGGGGTCGAAGCTTTCTTT. Translated: CASTPNTGVEAFF.

The chain uses TRBV19 and TRBJ2-5; D call uncertain. This CDR3 has 14 residues. Germline CDR1 and CDR2: LNHDA and SQIVND (reference sequence). Between the trimmed V and J ends, which lost 6 bases and 2 bases, there was a span of 13 bases. Written as DNA, the CDR3 is TGTGCCAGTAGCTTCGTCGGCGGACAAGAGACCCAGTACTTC. Translating gives CASSFVGGQETQYF.

Comment on this clone: The same CDR3 also results from other DNA sequences found in this sample. The genes are TRBV2 and TRBJ1-2; 8 positions agree with TRBD1. Trimming removed 5 bases from V and 8 bases from J; junction bases left unmatched: 7. The CDR3 length is 13 residues. CDR1 SNHLY and CDR2 FYNNEI come from the germline V gene. The CDR3 DNA reads as TGTGCCAGCAGTTCACAGGGGGGGCGGGGCTACACCTTC. Its protein product is CASSSQGGRGYTF.

As to this clone: The same CDR3 can be traced to other DNA sequences in this sample. CDR3 in amino acids: CASSPGDSSYEQYF. In nucleotides, the CDR3 is TGTGCCAGCAGTCCTGGAGATTCCTCCTACGAGCAGTACTTC. This chain joins TRBV6-5 and TRBJ2-7; D is unresolved. This CDR3 is built from 14 residues. CDR1 and CDR2 (germline): MNHEY, SVGAGI. V lost 5 bases to trimming and J lost 0 bases, with 11 bases between them.

This clone was seen a few times. The chain couples TRBV28 to TRBJ1-1; no firm D call. The CDR3 contains 13 residues. Trimming took off 5 bases at V and 2 bases at J, with 9 bases between the two ends. The germline V gene has CDR1 MDHEN and CDR2 SYDVKM. The chain's CDR3 is CASSLPLNTEAFF. CDR3 nucleotide sequence: TGTGCCAGCAGTCTCCCTCTTAACACTGAAGCTTTCTTT. The full variable domain, with the rest looked up from reference TRBV28 and TRBJ1-1, is DVKVTQSSRYLVKRTGEKVFLECVQDMDHENMFWYRQDPGLGLRLIYFSYDVKMKEKGDIPEGYSVSREKKERFSLILESASTNQTSMYLCASSLPLNTEAFFGQGTRLTVV.